This record looks at one T cell receptor (beta chain) sequence and its context. This entry comes from a study of technical replicates of blood from a handful of donors. Sequenced by immunoSEQ multiplex PCR; TCRdb stores in-frame clones only, minus some. The sample holds 9,500 to 15,000 clones, roughly 92% seen once. Germline CDR1 and CDR2: LNHNV and YYDKDF (reference sequence). V lost 0 bases and J 0 bases, leaving 15 bases between the germline ends. This CDR3 comprises 18 residues. J is TRBJ2-1 and V is TRBV15; weak D call: TRBD2 (5 bases). The receptor comes from a human donor in good health. The source material was PBMCs. The CDR3 DNA reads as TGTGCCACCAGCAGAGAAACAACTAGGCCCCCCTCCTACAATGAGCAGTTCTTC. Translated, it gives CATSRETTRPPSYNEQFF.